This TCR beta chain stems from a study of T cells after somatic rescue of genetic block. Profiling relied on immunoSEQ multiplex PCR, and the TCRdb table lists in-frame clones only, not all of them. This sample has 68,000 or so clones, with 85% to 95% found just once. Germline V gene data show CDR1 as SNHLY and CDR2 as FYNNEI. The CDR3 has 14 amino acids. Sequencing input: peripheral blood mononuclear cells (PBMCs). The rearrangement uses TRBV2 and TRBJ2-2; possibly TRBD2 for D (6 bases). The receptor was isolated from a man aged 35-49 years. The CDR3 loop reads CASGRGPNTGELFF. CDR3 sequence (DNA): TGTGCTAGCGGTCGGGGACCGAACACCGGGGAGCTGTTTTTT.